The clone carrying this T cell receptor (beta chain) was counted a few times. Its target is unknown. Possible read error: a much larger clone is one base away. The data were taken from a study of T cells in Graves' hyperthyroidism and ophthalmopathy. General study results and limits: Blood also contained most expanded thyroid clonotypes above 0.001. A 13 V-J model separated ophthalmopathy from stable hyperthyroidism.

The TCR beta CDR3 regions underwent amplification using RNA transcripts as the source. Initially, a first-round RT-PCR of the TCR CDR3 employed the HTBI primer set. Using its own MiXCR run on the multiplex PCR reads, TCRdb lists one record per CDR3 protein. The data contain 550,000 to 600,000 distinct CDR3 sequences, about half of them singletons. Diagnostic decisions used clinical symptoms, serum thyroxine and TRAb, thyroid ultrasound and orbital computed tomography. This CDR3 comprises 14 residues. Trimming stripped 1 base from V and 1 base from J, with 7 bases between. Germline CDR1 is SGHVS and CDR2 is FQNEAQ.

The sample comprised peripheral blood or thyroid tissue (not recorded which). V usage is TRBV7-8 and J usage is TRBJ1-1; D remains unclear. This clonotype was obtained from an adult woman with Graves' disease, either hyperthyroidism or ophthalmopathy (not recorded which). CDR3 sequence reads: CASSLGWQNTEAFF. Here the CDR3 DNA reads TGTGCCAGCAGCTTAGGTTGGCAGAACACTGAAGCTTTCTTT.